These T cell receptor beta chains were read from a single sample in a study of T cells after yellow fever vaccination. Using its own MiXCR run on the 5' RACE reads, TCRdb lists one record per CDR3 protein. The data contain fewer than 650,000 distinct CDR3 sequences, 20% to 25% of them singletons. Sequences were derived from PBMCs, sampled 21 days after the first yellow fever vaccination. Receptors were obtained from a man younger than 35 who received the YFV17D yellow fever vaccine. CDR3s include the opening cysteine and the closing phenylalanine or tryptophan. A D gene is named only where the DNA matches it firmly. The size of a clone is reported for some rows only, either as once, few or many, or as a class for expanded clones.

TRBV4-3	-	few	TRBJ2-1	CASSQATEHNEQFF	TGCGCCAGCAGCCAAGCTACGGAGCACAATGAGCAGTTCTTC
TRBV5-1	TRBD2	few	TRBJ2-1	CASSPGGGLSSYNEQFF	TGCGCCAGCAGCCCCGGGGGGGGGTTGAGCTCCTACAATGAGCAGTTCTTC
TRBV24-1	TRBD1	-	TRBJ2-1	CATSDSGQGGFYNEQFF	TGTGCCACCAGTGATTCAGGACAGGGGGGTTTCTACAATGAGCAGTTCTTC
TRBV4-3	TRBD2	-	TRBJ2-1	CASSQDLGGAYNEQFF	TGCGCCAGCAGCCAAGATCTGGGGGGGGCCTACAATGAGCAGTTCTTC
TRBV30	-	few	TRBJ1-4	CAWSLVGAVHEKLFF	TGTGCCTGGAGTCTCGTCGGGGCGGTTCATGAAAAACTGTTTTTT
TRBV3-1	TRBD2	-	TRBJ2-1	CASSQESLAGPYNEQFF	TGTGCCAGCAGCCAAGAAAGTCTAGCGGGTCCCTACAATGAGCAGTTCTTC
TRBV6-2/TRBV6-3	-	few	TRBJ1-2	CASSYRYGYTF	TGTGCCAGCAGTTACCGGTATGGCTACACCTTC
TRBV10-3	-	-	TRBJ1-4	CAISEDGQRLNEKLFF	TGTGCCATCAGTGAGGACGGTCAGCGTCTTAATGAAAAACTGTTTTTT
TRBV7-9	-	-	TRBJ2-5	CASSPTGTGTQYF	TGTGCCAGCAGCCCTACAGGGACGGGGACCCAGTACTTC
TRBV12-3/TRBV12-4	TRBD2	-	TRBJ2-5	CASSLNGGVSLQETQYF	TGTGCCAGCAGTCTCAACGGGGGGGTTTCATTGCAAGAGACCCAGTACTTC
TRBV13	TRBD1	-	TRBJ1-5	CASSQGGTGGMPQHF	TGTGCCAGCAGCCAGGGGGGGACAGGGGGAATGCCCCAGCATTTT
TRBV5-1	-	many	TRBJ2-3	CASSLEGQSADTQYF	TGCGCCAGCAGCTTGGAGGGGCAAAGCGCAGATACGCAGTATTTT
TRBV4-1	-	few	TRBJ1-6	CASSQERTGGAPLHF	TGCGCCAGCAGCCAAGAGCGGACCGGGGGTGCACCCCTCCACTTT
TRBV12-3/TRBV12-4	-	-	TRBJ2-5	CASKGRETQYF	TGTGCCAGCAAGGGTCGGGAGACCCAGTACTTC
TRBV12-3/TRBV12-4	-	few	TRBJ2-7	CASSFFSTYEQYF	TGTGCCAGCAGTTTTTTCTCCACATACGAGCAGTACTTC
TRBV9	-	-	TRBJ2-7	CASSVGPGTPYEQYF	TGTGCCAGCAGCGTAGGGCCGGGCACCCCCTACGAGCAGTACTTC
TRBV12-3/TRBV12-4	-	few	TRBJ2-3	CASSHPTDTQYF	TGTGCCAGCAGTCATCCCACAGATACGCAGTATTTT
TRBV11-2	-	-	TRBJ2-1	CASSYRPGHREYNEQFF	TGTGCCAGCAGCTACCGACCGGGACACCGGGAGTACAATGAGCAGTTCTTC
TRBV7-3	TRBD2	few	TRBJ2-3	CASSIGGAYTDTQYF	TGTGCCAGCAGCATCGGGGGGGCTTACACAGATACGCAGTATTTT
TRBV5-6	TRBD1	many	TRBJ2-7	CASSDPGQGLYEQYF	TGTGCCAGCAGCGATCCGGGACAGGGGTTATACGAGCAGTACTTC
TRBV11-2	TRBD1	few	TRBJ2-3	CASSSGRDRGTDTQYF	TGTGCCAGCAGCTCGGGCCGGGACAGGGGGACAGATACGCAGTATTTT
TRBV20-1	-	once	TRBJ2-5	CSARRPLSETQYF	TGCAGTGCAAGGCGACCGCTCTCAGAGACCCAGTACTTC
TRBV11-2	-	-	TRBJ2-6	CASSTEPGRVRSGANVLTF	TGTGCCAGCAGCACAGAACCGGGTCGGGTCCGCTCTGGGGCCAACGTCCTGACTTTC
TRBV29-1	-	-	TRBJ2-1	CSARPTGGEQFF	TGCAGCGCCCGCCCGACGGGCGGTGAGCAGTTCTTC
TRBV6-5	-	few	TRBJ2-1	CASSYSFSYNEQFF	TGTGCCAGCAGTTACTCCTTCTCCTACAATGAGCAGTTCTTC
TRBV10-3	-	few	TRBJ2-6	CATMGLLSGANVLTF	TGTGCCACGATGGGACTGCTCTCTGGGGCCAACGTCCTGACTTTC
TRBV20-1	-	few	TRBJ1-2	CSARAHGGYTF	TGCAGTGCTAGAGCCCACGGTGGCTACACCTTC
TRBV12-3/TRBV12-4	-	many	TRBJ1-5	CASSPDSFNQPQHF	TGTGCCAGCAGCCCTGACAGTTTCAATCAGCCCCAGCATTTT
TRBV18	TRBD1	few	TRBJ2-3	CASSPYTGGTTDTQYF	TGTGCCAGCTCACCGTATACAGGGGGAACGACAGATACGCAGTATTTT
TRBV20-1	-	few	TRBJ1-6	CSAGGGSPLHF	TGCAGTGCTGGGGGGGGTTCACCCCTCCACTTT
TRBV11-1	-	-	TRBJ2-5	CASSWGSLGETQYF	TGTGCCAGCAGCTGGGGGTCGTTAGGGGAGACCCAGTACTTC
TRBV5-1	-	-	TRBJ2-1	CASSLAKGGGDYNEQFF	TGCGCCAGCAGCTTGGCCAAAGGAGGGGGAGATTACAATGAGCAGTTCTTC
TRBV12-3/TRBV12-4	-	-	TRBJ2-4	CASGPWAKNIQYF	TGTGCCAGCGGCCCATGGGCCAAAAACATTCAGTACTTC
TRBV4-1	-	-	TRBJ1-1	CASSQEPPQSMNTEAFF	TGCGCCAGCAGCCAAGAGCCTCCTCAGTCGATGAACACTGAAGCTTTCTTT
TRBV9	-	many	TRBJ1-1	CASSVGQGNTEAFF	TGTGCCAGCAGCGTAGGGCAGGGGAACACTGAAGCTTTCTTT
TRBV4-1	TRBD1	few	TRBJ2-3	CASSHPGTGGSDTQYF	TGCGCCAGCAGCCACCCCGGGACAGGGGGGTCCGATACGCAGTATTTT
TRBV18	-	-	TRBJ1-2	CASSYPESQGHGYTF	TGTGCCAGCTCCTACCCTGAATCTCAGGGACATGGCTACACCTTC
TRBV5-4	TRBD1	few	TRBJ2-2	CASSFSVTGDTGELFF	TGTGCCAGCAGCTTTTCGGTGACAGGGGACACCGGGGAGCTGTTTTTT
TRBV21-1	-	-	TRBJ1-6	CASSEDSNSPLHF	TGTGCCAGCAGCGAGGACAGTAATTCACCCCTCCACTTT
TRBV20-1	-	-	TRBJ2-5	CSAHGGTAQETQYF	TGCAGTGCCCACGGAGGGACTGCTCAAGAGACCCAGTACTTC
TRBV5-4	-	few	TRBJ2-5	CASSVGTDFQETQYF	TGTGCCAGCAGCGTTGGGACCGATTTTCAAGAGACCCAGTACTTC
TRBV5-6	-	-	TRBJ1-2	CASSAQGFYGYTF	TGTGCCAGCAGCGCACAGGGATTTTATGGCTACACCTTC
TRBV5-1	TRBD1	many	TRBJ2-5	CASSSPQGERKTQYF	TGCGCCAGCAGCTCACCACAGGGGGAGAGGAAGACCCAGTACTTC
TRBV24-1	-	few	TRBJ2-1	CATSDPRGALNEQFF	TGTGCCACCAGTGATCCTCGGGGGGCCCTCAATGAGCAGTTCTTC
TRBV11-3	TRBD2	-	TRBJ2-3	CASSPRRGFTDTQYF	TGTGCCAGCAGCCCTCGGCGGGGGTTCACAGATACGCAGTATTTT
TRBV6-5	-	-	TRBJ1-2	CASSLVGAGYGYSF	TGTGCCAGCAGTTTGGTGGGGGCTGGCTATGGCTACAGCTTC
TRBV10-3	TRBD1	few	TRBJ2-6	CAISEGTAGANVLTF	TGTGCCATCAGTGAAGGGACAGCGGGGGCCAACGTCCTGACTTTC
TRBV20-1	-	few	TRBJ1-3	CSARVGRPGNTIYF	TGCAGTGCTAGAGTCGGCAGGCCGGGAAACACCATATATTTT
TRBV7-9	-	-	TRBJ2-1	CASSLVGHPYNEQFF	TGTGCCAGCAGCTTAGTTGGACACCCTTACAATGAGCAGTTCTTC
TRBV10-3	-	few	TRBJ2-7	CAIRRDSYEQYF	TGTGCCATCAGGAGGGATTCCTACGAGCAGTACTTC
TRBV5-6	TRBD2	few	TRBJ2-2	CASSLELAATGELFF	TGTGCCAGCAGCTTGGAGCTAGCGGCCACCGGGGAGCTGTTTTTT
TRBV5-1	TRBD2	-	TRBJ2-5	CASRLIAGGIQETQYF	TGCGCCAGCAGACTGATAGCGGGGGGGATCCAAGAGACCCAGTACTTC
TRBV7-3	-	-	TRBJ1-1	CASSLGGWTEAFF	TGTGCCAGCAGCTTAGGGGGTTGGACTGAAGCTTTCTTT